This record concerns one T cell receptor beta chain sequence. V shed 2 bases, J shed 5 bases, and the junction held 6 bases outside the gene matches. Germline CDR1 and CDR2: LNHDA and SQIVND (reference sequence). The CDR3 contains 15 residues. This sample was taken from a study of OX40 agonist ivuxolimab in advanced cancers. About the research overall: About 42% of patients had received prior checkpoint inhibitor therapy.

TCRdb keeps only in-frame clones here, not all; method: immunoSEQ multiplex PCR. The sample records tens of thousands of clones, roughly 84% being singletons. This clonotype originated in an adult with an advanced solid tumor such as melanoma, head and neck, liver or kidney cancer. The chain recombines TRBV19 with TRBJ2-1; TRBD1 aligns across 7 bases. The sequencing here drew on CD4+ or CD8+ T cells sorted from blood, taken in a trial of the OX40 agonist ivuxolimab. The CDR3 sequence is CASSIPRDRDNEQFF. CDR3 DNA sequence: TGTGCCAGTAGTATACCACGGGACAGAGACAATGAGCAGTTCTTC.